This record concerns one TCR beta chain sequence. The missing conserved phenylalanine or tryptophan at the end of this CDR3 makes a read error likely. It is unclear where the CDR3 begins or ends on the DNA, so no DNA is shown, and the CDR3 is as TCRdb lists it. Germline V gene lookup returns CDR1 LNHNV and CDR2 YYDKDF (reference sequence). The CDR3 totals 19 residues, both ends included. TCRdb passed the PCR reads through MiXCR, listing each CDR3 protein once. In the table there are about 2,000 distinct CDR3 sequences, about three fifths of which are singletons. This entry comes from a study of CD4 and CD8 cells across lung adenocarcinoma regions. Localized lung adenocarcinoma, a non-small cell lung cancer, affected the donors.

Sequenced input: CD4+ T cells from the margin of a lung tumor. The clonotype comes from a female donor with lung adenocarcinoma. The CD4 and CD8 labels of this study may be unreliable. The chain recombines TRBV15 with TRBJ2-3. CDR3 loop: CARLIFCIFCRDGVLPCCP.